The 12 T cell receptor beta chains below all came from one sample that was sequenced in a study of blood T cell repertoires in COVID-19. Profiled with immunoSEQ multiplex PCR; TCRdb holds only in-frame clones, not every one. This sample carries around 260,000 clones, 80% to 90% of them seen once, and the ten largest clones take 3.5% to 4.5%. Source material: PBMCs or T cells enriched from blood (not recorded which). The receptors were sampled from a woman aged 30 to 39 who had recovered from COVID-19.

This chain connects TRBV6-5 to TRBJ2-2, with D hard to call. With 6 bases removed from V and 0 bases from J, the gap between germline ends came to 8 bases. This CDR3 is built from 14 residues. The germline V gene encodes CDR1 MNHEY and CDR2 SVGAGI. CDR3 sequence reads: CASRLYANTGELFF. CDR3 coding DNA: TGTGCCAGCAGACTCTACGCGAACACCGGGGAGCTGTTTTTT.

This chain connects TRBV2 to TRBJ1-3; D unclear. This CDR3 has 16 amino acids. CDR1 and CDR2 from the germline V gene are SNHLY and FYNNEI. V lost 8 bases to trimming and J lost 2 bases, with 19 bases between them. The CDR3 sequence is CASSTLNTRAGNTIYF. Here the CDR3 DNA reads TGTGCCAGCTCGACTCTTAACACGAGGGCTGGAAACACCATATATTTT.

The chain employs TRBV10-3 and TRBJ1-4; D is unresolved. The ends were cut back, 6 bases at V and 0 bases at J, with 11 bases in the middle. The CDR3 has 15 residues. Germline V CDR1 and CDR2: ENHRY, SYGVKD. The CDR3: CAIRERGATNEKLFF. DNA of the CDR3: TGTGCCATCAGGGAGAGAGGTGCAACTAATGAAAAACTGTTTTTT.

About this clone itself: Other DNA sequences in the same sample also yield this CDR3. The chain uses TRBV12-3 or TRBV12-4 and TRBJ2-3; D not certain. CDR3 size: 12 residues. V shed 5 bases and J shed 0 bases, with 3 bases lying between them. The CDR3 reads CASSLSTDTQYF. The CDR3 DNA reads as TGTGCCAGCAGTCTAAGCACAGATACGCAGTATTTT.

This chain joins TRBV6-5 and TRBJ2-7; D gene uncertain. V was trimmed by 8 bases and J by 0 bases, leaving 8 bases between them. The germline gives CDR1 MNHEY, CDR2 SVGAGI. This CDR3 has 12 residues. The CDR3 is CASGPSSYEQYF. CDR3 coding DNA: TGTGCCAGCGGGCCAAGCTCCTACGAGCAGTACTTC.

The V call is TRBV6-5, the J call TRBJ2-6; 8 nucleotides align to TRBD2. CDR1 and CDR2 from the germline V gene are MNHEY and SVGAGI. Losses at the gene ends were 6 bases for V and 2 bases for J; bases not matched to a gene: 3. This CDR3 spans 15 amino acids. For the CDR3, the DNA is TGTGCCAGCAGCGCAGCGGGAGCTGGGGCCAACGTCCTGACTTTC. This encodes CASSAAGAGANVLTF.

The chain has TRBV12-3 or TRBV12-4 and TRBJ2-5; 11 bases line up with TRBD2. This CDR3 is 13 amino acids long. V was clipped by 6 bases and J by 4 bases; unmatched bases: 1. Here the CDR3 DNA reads TGTGCCAGCAGGCTAGCGGGGGGAGAGACCCAGTACTTC. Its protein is CASRLAGGETQYF.

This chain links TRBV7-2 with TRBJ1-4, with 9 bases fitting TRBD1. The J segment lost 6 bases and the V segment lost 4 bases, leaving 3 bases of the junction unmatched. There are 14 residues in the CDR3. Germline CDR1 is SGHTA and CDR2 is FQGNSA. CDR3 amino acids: CASSSDRGDEKLFF. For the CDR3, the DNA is TGTGCCAGCAGCTCGGACAGGGGAGATGAAAAACTGTTTTTT.

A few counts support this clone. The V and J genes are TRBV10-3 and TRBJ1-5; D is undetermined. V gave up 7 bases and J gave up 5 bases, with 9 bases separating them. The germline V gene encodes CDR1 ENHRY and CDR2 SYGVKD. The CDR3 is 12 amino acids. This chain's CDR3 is CAINSPDQPQHF. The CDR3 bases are TGTGCCATCAACTCCCCGGATCAGCCCCAGCATTTT.

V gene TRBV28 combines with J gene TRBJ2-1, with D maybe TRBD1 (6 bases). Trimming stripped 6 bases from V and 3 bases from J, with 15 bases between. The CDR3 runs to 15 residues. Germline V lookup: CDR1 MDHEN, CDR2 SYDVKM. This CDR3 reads CASSHGQRGYNEQFF. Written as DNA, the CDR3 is TGTGCCAGCAGCCATGGACAGCGAGGCTACAATGAGCAGTTCTTC.

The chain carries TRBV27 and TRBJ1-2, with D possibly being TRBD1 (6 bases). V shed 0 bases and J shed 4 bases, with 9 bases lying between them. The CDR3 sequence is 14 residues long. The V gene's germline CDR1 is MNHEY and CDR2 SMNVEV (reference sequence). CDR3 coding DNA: TGTGCCAGCAGTTTATCTGGGGGCCGCTATGGCTACACCTTC. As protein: CASSLSGGRYGYTF.

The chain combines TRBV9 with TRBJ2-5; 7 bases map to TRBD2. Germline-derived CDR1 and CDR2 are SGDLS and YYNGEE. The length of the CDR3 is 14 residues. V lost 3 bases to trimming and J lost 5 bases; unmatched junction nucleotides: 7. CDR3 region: CASSGGEGWETQYF. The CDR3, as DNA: TGTGCCAGCAGCGGAGGGGAGGGCTGGGAGACCCAGTACTTC.